One and the same sample provided the 17 T cell receptor beta chains below, sequenced in a study of T cell responses to AZD1222 COVID-19 vaccine. The repertoire was sequenced with immunoSEQ multiplex PCR; TCRdb's copy has only in-frame clones and lacks some. The table has 130,000 or so clones, 70% to 90% seen once. The source was peripheral blood, collected on day 0 of AZD1222 vaccination. These receptors were taken from an adult in good health.

This clone was seen more than once but under ten times. The rearrangement links TRBV18 to TRBJ2-2, with TRBD1 identical over 8 bases. The CDR3 is made up of 14 amino acids. Germline CDR1 and CDR2: KGHSH and LQKENI. V trimming: 6 bases; J trimming: 7 bases; junction bases outside the gene matches: 7. CDR3 loop: CASSQDRVIGELFF. In DNA, the CDR3 is TGTGCCAGCTCCCAGGACAGGGTGATCGGGGAGCTGTTTTTT.

The V gene is TRBV24-1, the J gene TRBJ1-2, with D hard to call. Germline CDR1 KGHDR, CDR2 SFDVKD. V was shortened by 0 bases and J by 4 bases, with 14 bases between the two germline ends. The CDR3 loop spans 16 amino acids. This CDR3 is CATSDLGSTEIYGYTF. DNA of the CDR3: TGTGCCACCAGTGATTTGGGATCTACAGAAATCTATGGCTACACCTTC.

This chain uses TRBV4-3 with TRBJ2-3; TRBD2 matches at 7 bases. This CDR3 comprises 16 residues. J gave up 0 bases and V 1 base, and 4 bases lay outside the gene matches. CDR1 is LGHNA and CDR2 is YSLEER in the germline V gene. CDR3 in DNA: TGCGCCAGCAGCCAAGTGGGTAGCGGGAGCACAGATACGCAGTATTTT. This encodes CASSQVGSGSTDTQYF.

V usage is TRBV6-4 and J usage is TRBJ2-1, with D possibly TRBD1 on 6 matching bases. Trimming took off 2 bases at V and 2 bases at J, with 7 bases between the two ends. CDR1 is MRHNA, CDR2 SNTAGT, per germline. The CDR3 is 14 amino acids. The CDR3 is CASSDEGAYNEQFF. CDR3 nucleotides: TGTGCCAGCAGTGACGAGGGGGCCTACAATGAGCAGTTCTTC.

The chain employs TRBV7-3 and TRBJ2-7; possible D gene TRBD2, 5 bases. The CDR3 runs to 13 residues. CDR1 and CDR2 (germline): SGHTA, FQGTGA. The V end lost 4 bases, the J end lost 5 bases, and 12 bases lay between the germline ends. CDR3 sequence: CASSWRSGDEQYF. The CDR3 DNA sequence: TGTGCCAGCAGCTGGCGGTCCGGGGACGAGCAGTACTTC. Based on the CDR3 plus reference TRBV7-3 and TRBJ2-7, the full variable domain is GAGVSQTPSNKVTEKGKYVELRCDPISGHTALYWYRQSLGQGPEFLIYFQGTGAADDSGLPNDRFFAVRPEGSVSTLKIQRTERGDSAVYLCASSWRSGDEQYFGPGTRLTVT.

This clone appeared a single time. This sequence joins TRBV27 and TRBJ1-6; unclear D gene. In germline, CDR1 is MNHEY, CDR2 SMNVEV (reference sequence). The CDR3 consists of 18 residues. The V end was cut by 5 bases, the J end by 0 bases, with 17 bases between. Here the CDR3 reads CASSSLIDASSYNSPLHF. For the CDR3, the DNA is TGTGCCAGCAGTAGTTTAATCGACGCGAGCTCCTATAATTCACCCCTCCACTTT.

V usage is TRBV3-1 (or the pseudogene TRBV3-2) and J usage is TRBJ2-7; the D gene is possibly TRBD2 (6 bases). The CDR3 totals 16 residues. The V and J ends lost 0 bases and 3 bases respectively, with 15 bases between them. Germline values: CDR1 LGHDT, CDR2 YNNKEL (reference sequence). CDR3 amino acids: CASSQDAAGQGYEQYF. In DNA, the CDR3 is TGTGCCAGCAGCCAAGATGCGGCGGGGCAGGGCTACGAGCAGTACTTC.

The V and J genes are TRBV5-6 and TRBJ1-2; 7 bases fit TRBD1. J was trimmed by 5 bases and V by 0 bases; bases with no gene match: 7. This CDR3 region has 15 residues. Germline V gene lookup returns CDR1 SGHDT and CDR2 YYEEEE. CDR3 nucleotide sequence: TGTGCCAGCAGCTTGGGACAGGGCCTAGTATATGGCTACACCTTC. It codes for CASSLGQGLVYGYTF.

The DNA for the CDR3 is TGTGCCAGCAGCACCCCAAAGAACACTGAAGCTTTCTTT. Translated: CASSTPKNTEAFF. The chain is built from TRBV3-1 (or the pseudogene TRBV3-2) and TRBJ1-1; D gene ambiguous. This CDR3 has 13 amino acids. Between the trimmed V and J ends, which lost 5 bases and 1 base, there was a span of 8 bases. The V gene's germline CDR1 is LGHDT and CDR2 YNNKEL (reference sequence).

The rearrangement uses TRBV3-1 (or the pseudogene TRBV3-2) and TRBJ2-5; 8 bases are a match to TRBD1. The V gene end was trimmed by 6 bases and the J gene end by 4 bases; junction bases not matched to a gene: 10. Germline V gives CDR1 LGHDT, CDR2 YNNKEL (reference sequence). CDR3 size: 15 residues. The CDR3 DNA is TGTGCCAGCAGTTGGACAGGGAGGTCGGTAGAGACCCAGTACTTC. It codes for CASSWTGRSVETQYF.

The chain recombines TRBV24-1 with TRBJ2-7; no clear D gene. CDR3 length: 14 residues. Germline CDR1 reads KGHDR; CDR2 reads SFDVKD. V was pared by 4 bases and J by 2 bases, with 11 bases between. DNA for the CDR3: TGTGCCACCAGTGAATCGGACGGCCCCTACGAGCAGTACTTC. Encoded protein: CATSESDGPYEQYF.

The chain combines TRBV27 with TRBJ2-7, with TRBD1 matching over 8 bases. CDR1 and CDR2 (germline): MNHEY, SMNVEV (reference sequence). After removal of 5 bases from V and 6 bases from J, the junction contained 9 bases not matched to a gene. The CDR3 has 14 amino acids. The CDR3 DNA is TGTGCCAGCAGTCCGGGACAGGCAGGCCGCGAGCAGTACTTC. The encoded protein is CASSPGQAGREQYF.

The CDR3 DNA reads as TGCGCCAGCCTACCTACAGGGGGAACTGAAGCTTTCTTT. It encodes CASLPTGGTEAFF. The chain combines TRBV5-1 with TRBJ1-1; the match to TRBD1 covers 8 bases. The germline CDR1 and CDR2 sequences are SGHRS and YFSETQ. The CDR3 covers 13 residues. The ends lost 7 bases at V and 5 bases at J; junction bases unmatched: 7.

This clone was recorded only once. The chain has TRBV6-6 and TRBJ2-7, with 10 nucleotides matching TRBD1. Losses at the gene ends were 11 bases for V and 4 bases for J; bases not matched to a gene: 8. CDR1 is MNHNY and CDR2 is SVGAGI in the germline V gene (reference sequence). This CDR3 comprises 13 residues. CDR3: CAVDRTGGYEQYF. CDR3 DNA sequence: TGTGCCGTCGATAGGACAGGGGGATACGAGCAGTACTTC.

The chain carries TRBV6-5 and TRBJ2-3; D gene unclear. V was clipped by 8 bases and J by 2 bases, with 11 bases between them. The germline CDR1 and CDR2 sequences are MNHEY and SVGAGI. The CDR3 is 13 amino acids. The CDR3 bases are TGTGCCAGCTATGGGCAGGACACAGATACGCAGTATTTT. It codes for CASYGQDTDTQYF.

The chain is built from TRBV11-1 and TRBJ1-2; the D is unclear. This CDR3 spans 12 amino acids. Trimming took 5 bases from V and 8 from J, leaving 12 bases between them. The V gene's germline CDR1 is SGHAT and CDR2 FQDESV (reference sequence). CDR3 in DNA: TGTGCCAGCAGCGTACTAGGCAGAGGCTACACCTTC. It yields the protein CASSVLGRGYTF.

This clone was observed a handful of times. This chain links TRBV6-1 with TRBJ1-4; the D gene is possibly TRBD1 (6 bases). The length of the CDR3 is 16 residues. Germline CDR1 MNHNS, CDR2 SASEGT. Trimming pared 0 bases from V and 4 bases from J, leaving 12 bases between. The CDR3 DNA follows: TGTGCCAGCAGTGAAGCATGGGGGGCCGGTAATGAAAAACTGTTTTTT. This sequence encodes CASSEAWGAGNEKLFF.